This T cell receptor beta chain stems from a study of shared clonotypes between healthy human individuals. CDR1 and CDR2 from the germline V gene are SQVTM and ANQGSEA. This CDR3 contains 12 residues. The V gene end was trimmed by 7 bases and the J gene end by 7 bases; junction bases not matched to a gene: 7. This table comes from immunoSEQ multiplex PCR, and its TCRdb copy is limited to in-frame clones, with some not included. The sample shows about 340,000 clones, more than 60% of them seen only once. J is TRBJ2-3 and V is TRBV29-1; TRBD1 aligns across 8 bases. Input material: memory CD4+ T cells sorted from blood. Subset in this sample: CD45RA-negative fraction. The sequence was obtained from a man aged 30-40 years in good health. CDR3 nucleotide sequence: TGCAGCGGGACACAGGGGGTAAATACGCAGTATTTT. It specifies CSGTQGVNTQYF.